This T cell receptor (beta chain) derives from a study of shared clonotypes between healthy human individuals. CDR3 size: 14 residues. Per germline, CDR1 SQVTM and CDR2 ANQGSEA. The V end lost 6 bases, the J end lost 0 bases, and 11 bases lay between the germline ends. Here immunoSEQ multiplex PCR was the method, and the copy in TCRdb shows in-frame clones only, minus some. The table records around 430,000 clones, around 79% of them present only once. The chain recombines TRBV29-1 with TRBJ2-2, with D maybe TRBD2 (6 bases). Sequenced: PBMCs. The source of this sequence is a middle-aged woman in good health. Some clones in this sample may be carry-over from other donors' samples. The CDR3 region has the DNA TGCAGCGTCCAGGACTACCCGAACACCGGGGAGCTGTTTTTT. Residues: CSVQDYPNTGELFF.